This TCR beta chain originates from a study of regulatory T cells in long-lasting Graves disease. The authors built TCR beta libraries using iRepertoire HTBI primers and Arm-PCR of CDR3 regions. TCRdb reprocessed the multiplex PCR reads via MiXCR and lists one record per CDR3 protein. The sample includes 400,000 to 500,000 distinct CDR3 sequences, about a sixth of them seen just once. CDR1 SGHTA and CDR2 FQGTGA come from the germline V gene. The V and J ends lost 2 bases and 5 bases, in that order; junction bases with no gene match: 14. The CDR3 has 17 amino acids. Time point here: newly diagnosed GD, antithyroid drugs for less than 3 months. RNA extracted from PBMCs served as the sequencing template. The sample holds a few counts of this clonotype. This sample also appeared in a second study, on T cells in Graves' hyperthyroidism and ophthalmopathy. From that paper: A first-round RT-PCR of the TCR CDR3 used the HTBI primer set.

This material consisted of peripheral blood mononuclear cells (PBMCs), taken at new diagnosis, from a patient treated with antithyroid drugs. The origin of this receptor is a woman in her 30s with Graves disease. V usage is TRBV7-3 and J usage is TRBJ1-1, with 7 positions matching TRBD1. In nucleotides, the CDR3 is TGTGCCAGCAGCTTACGCCCACAGGGGCAGGGGGGGACTGAAGCTTTCTTT. Translation: CASSLRPQGQGGTEAFF.